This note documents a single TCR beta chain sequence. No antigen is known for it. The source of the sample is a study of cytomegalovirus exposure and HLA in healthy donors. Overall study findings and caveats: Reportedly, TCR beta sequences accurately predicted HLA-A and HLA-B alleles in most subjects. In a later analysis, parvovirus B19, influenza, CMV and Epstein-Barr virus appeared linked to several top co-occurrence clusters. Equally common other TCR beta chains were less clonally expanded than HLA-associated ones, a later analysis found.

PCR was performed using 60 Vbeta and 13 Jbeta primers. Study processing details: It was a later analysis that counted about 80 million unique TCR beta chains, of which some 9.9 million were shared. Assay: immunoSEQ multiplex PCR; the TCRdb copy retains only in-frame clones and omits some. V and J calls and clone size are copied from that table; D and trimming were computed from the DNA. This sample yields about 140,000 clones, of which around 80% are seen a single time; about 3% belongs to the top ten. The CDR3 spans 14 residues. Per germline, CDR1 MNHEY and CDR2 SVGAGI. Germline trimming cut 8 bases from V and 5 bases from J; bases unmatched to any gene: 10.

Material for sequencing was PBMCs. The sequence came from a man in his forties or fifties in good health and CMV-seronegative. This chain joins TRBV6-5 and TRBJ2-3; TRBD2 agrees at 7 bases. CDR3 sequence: CASSWGGAGDTQYF. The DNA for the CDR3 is TGTGCCAGCTCCTGGGGAGGGGCAGGAGATACGCAGTATTTT.